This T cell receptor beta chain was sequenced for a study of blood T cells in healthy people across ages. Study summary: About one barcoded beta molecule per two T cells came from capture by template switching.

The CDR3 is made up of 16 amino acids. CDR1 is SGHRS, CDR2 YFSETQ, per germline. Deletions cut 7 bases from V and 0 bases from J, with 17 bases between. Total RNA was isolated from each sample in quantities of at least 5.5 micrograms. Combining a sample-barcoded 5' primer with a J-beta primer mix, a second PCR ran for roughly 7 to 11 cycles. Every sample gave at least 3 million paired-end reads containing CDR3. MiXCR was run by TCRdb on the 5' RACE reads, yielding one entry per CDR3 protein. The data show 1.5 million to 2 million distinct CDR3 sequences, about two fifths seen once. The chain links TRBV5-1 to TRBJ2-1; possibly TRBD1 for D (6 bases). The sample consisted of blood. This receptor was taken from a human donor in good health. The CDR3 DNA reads TGCGCCAGCTCGGTGTCAGACAGGAGCTCCTACAATGAGCAGTTCTTC. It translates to CASSVSDRSSYNEQFF.